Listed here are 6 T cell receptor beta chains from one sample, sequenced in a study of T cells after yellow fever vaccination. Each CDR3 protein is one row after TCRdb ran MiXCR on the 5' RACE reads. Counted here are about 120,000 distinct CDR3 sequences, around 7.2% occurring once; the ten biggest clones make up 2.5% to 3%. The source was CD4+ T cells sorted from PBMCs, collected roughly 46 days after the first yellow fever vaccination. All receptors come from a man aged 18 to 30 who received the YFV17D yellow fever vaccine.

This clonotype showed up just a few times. This chain's CDR3 is CASSSVGGSNYGYTF. The CDR3 nucleotides are TGCGCCAGCAGCTCCGTCGGCGGTTCTAACTATGGCTACACCTTC. The V and J genes are TRBV5-1 and TRBJ1-2; D is undetermined. Germline V gives CDR1 SGHRS, CDR2 YFSETQ. The V and J ends lost 3 bases and 0 bases respectively, with 12 bases between them. The CDR3 contains 15 residues.

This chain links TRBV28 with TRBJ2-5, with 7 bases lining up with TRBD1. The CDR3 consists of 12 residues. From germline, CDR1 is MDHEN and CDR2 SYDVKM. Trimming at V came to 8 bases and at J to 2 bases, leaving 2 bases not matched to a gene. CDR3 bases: TGTGCCAGCGCGGACAGGCAAGAGACCCAGTACTTC. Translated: CASADRQETQYF.

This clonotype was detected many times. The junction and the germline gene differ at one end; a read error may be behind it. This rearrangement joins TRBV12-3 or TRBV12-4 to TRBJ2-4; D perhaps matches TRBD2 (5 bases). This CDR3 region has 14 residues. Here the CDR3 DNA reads TGTGCCAGCAGCCTCCAGAGGGCCAAGAACATTCAGTACTTC. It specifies CASSLQRAKNIQYF.

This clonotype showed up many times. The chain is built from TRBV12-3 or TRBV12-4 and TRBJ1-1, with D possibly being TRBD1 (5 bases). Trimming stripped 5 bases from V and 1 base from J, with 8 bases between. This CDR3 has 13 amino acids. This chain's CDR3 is CASSPGQNTEAFF. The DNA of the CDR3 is TGTGCCAGCAGTCCGGGGCAGAACACTGAAGCTTTCTTT.

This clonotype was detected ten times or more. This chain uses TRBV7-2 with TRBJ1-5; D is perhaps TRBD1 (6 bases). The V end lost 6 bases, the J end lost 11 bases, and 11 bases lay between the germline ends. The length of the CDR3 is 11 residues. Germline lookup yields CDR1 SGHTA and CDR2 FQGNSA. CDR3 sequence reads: CASSSRGAQHF. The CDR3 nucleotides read TGTGCCAGCAGTTCGAGGGGGGCCCAGCATTTT.

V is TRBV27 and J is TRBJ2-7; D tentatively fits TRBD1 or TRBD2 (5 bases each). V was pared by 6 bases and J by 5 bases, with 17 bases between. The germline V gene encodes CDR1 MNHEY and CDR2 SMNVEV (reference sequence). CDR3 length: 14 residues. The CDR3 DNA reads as TGTGCCAGCAGCCCATCTCGGGGCTTCCACGAGCAGTACTTC. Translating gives CASSPSRGFHEQYF.